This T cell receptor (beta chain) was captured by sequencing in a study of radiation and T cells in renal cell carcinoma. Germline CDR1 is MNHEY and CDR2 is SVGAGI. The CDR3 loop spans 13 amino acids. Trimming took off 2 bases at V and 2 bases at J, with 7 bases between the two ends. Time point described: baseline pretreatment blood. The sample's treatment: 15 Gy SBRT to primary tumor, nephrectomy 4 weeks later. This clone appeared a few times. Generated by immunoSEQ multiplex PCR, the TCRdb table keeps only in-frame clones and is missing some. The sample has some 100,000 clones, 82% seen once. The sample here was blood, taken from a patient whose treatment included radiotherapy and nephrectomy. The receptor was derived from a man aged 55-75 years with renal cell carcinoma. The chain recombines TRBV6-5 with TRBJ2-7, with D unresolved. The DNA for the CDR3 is TGTGCCAGCAGTTACGGCCAGACCTACGAGCAGTACTTC. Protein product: CASSYGQTYEQYF.